One and the same sample provided the 32 T cell receptor beta chains below, sequenced in a study of blood T cell repertoires in COVID-19. The method was immunoSEQ multiplex PCR; TCRdb's version includes in-frame clones alone and lacks a portion of them. The sample holds 540,000 or so clones, 85% to 90% seen once. The sequencing input was peripheral blood. Receptor source: a woman aged 45 to 65 with COVID-19, enrolled during active disease.

The chain has TRBV30 and TRBJ2-2; a possible D gene is TRBD1 (5 bases). This CDR3 contains 14 residues. V was shortened by 2 bases and J by 7 bases, with 14 bases between the two germline ends. CDR1 is GTSNPN and CDR2 is SVGIG in the germline V gene (reference sequence). The CDR3 reads CAWSRQGKIGELFF. CDR3 DNA: TGTGCCTGGAGTCGGCAGGGTAAAATCGGGGAGCTGTTTTTT.

The chain joins TRBV7-2 to TRBJ2-2, with D maybe TRBD1 (6 bases). The CDR3 sequence is 16 residues long. In germline, CDR1 is SGHTA, CDR2 FQGNSA. Between the trimmed V and J ends, which lost 3 bases and 5 bases, there was a span of 16 bases. CDR3 in amino acids: CASSFSSRTVTGELFF. DNA of the CDR3: TGTGCCAGCAGCTTCTCTAGTAGGACAGTAACCGGGGAGCTGTTTTTT.

This chain links TRBV5-1 with TRBJ2-1; D is undetermined. Trimming removed 6 bases from V and 0 bases from J, with 7 bases in between. The CDR3 has 13 residues. The germline V gene has CDR1 SGHRS and CDR2 YFSETQ. CDR3 in amino acids: CASKVSSYNEQFF. Written as DNA, the CDR3 is TGCGCCAGCAAAGTGAGCTCCTACAATGAGCAGTTCTTC.

This sequence joins TRBV11-2 and TRBJ1-2; D perhaps matches TRBD1 (5 bases). The CDR3 sequence is 14 residues long. V lost 1 base, J lost 6 bases, and 12 bases lay in between. The germline gives CDR1 SGHAT, CDR2 FQNNGV. The CDR3 region is CASSLVRGNDGYTF. The CDR3 region has the DNA TGTGCCAGCAGCTTAGTACGGGGGAACGATGGCTACACCTTC.

This chain connects TRBV6-4 to TRBJ1-5; possibly TRBD1 for D (5 bases). Germline CDR1 reads MRHNA; CDR2 reads SNTAGT. This CDR3 has 16 amino acids. V was trimmed by 0 bases and J by 4 bases, leaving 13 bases between them. Here the CDR3 reads CASSDSDSFLNQPQHF. Here the CDR3 DNA reads TGTGCCAGCAGTGACTCAGACAGCTTCCTTAATCAGCCCCAGCATTTT.

The rearrangement joins TRBV20-1 to TRBJ2-1; 7 bases align to TRBD2. The CDR3 is 11 amino acids. The germline CDR1 and CDR2 sequences are DFQATT and SNEGSKA (reference sequence). J lost 8 bases, V lost 3 bases, and 1 base had no gene match. The CDR3 protein is CSARGGDEQFF. CDR3 in DNA: TGCAGTGCTAGGGGAGGGGATGAGCAGTTCTTC.

The rearrangement uses TRBV6-1 and TRBJ1-1; no clear D gene. CDR3 length: 13 amino acids. Trimming removed 1 base at V and 8 bases at J, with 11 bases between. From germline, CDR1 is MNHNS and CDR2 SASEGT. For the CDR3, the DNA is TGTGCCAGCAGTGAAGTGACAACTAGGGAAGCTTTCTTT. As protein: CASSEVTTREAFF.

The V gene is TRBV11-2, the J gene TRBJ2-3; TRBD1 matches at 9 bases. This CDR3 spans 15 amino acids. The V and J ends lost 3 bases and 3 bases, in that order; junction bases with no gene match: 4. CDR1 is SGHAT, CDR2 FQNNGV, per germline. CDR3 region: CASSLTGGETDTQYF. The CDR3 bases are TGTGCCAGCAGCTTGACAGGGGGAGAGACAGATACGCAGTATTTT.

The CDR3 here is CASSPRGVYNEQFF. DNA of the CDR3: TGTGCCAGCAGCCCCAGGGGGGTCTACAATGAGCAGTTCTTC. The chain carries TRBV7-2 and TRBJ2-1, with a tentative D call TRBD1 (7 bases). Trimming cost V 5 bases and J 3 bases, with 11 bases left between them. This CDR3 has 14 residues. Germline-derived CDR1 and CDR2 are SGHTA and FQGNSA.

V gene TRBV7-2 combines with J gene TRBJ2-1, with 10 bases identical to TRBD2. V gave up 5 bases and J gave up 9 bases; unmatched junction bases: 10. The germline CDR1 and CDR2 sequences are SGHTA and FQGNSA. The CDR3 is made up of 15 amino acids. The CDR3 DNA follows: TGTGCCAGCAGCCAATTAGCGGGGGGAAGCGGTGAGCAGTTCTTC. Protein product: CASSQLAGGSGEQFF.

V is TRBV29-1 and J is TRBJ1-1, with TRBD1 matching over 9 bases. The CDR3 length is 12 residues. Germline V gene sequence: CDR1 SQVTM, CDR2 ANQGSEA. CDR3 protein: CGVTGGDTEAFF. Written as DNA, the CDR3 is TGCGGAGTGACAGGGGGGGACACTGAAGCTTTCTTT. The full variable domain, completed using reference TRBV29-1 and TRBJ1-1, is SAVISQKPSRDICQRGTSLTIQCQVDSQVTMMFWYRQQPGQSLTLIATANQGSEATYESGFVIDKFPISRPNLTFSTLTVSNMSPEDSSIYLCGVTGGDTEAFFGQGTRLTVV.

The chain carries TRBV30 and TRBJ1-3, with D perhaps TRBD1 (6 bases). V lost 3 bases and J 8 bases, leaving 20 bases between the germline ends. The CDR3 runs to 15 residues. Germline V CDR1 and CDR2: GTSNPN, SVGIG (reference sequence). CDR3 coding DNA: TGTGCCTGGAGGCCCCCTACAGGGAACGGGGACACCATATATTTT. Amino acid sequence: CAWRPPTGNGDTIYF.

The chain is built from TRBV30 and TRBJ1-1; tentative D call: TRBD1 (6 bases). This CDR3 region has 12 residues. Per germline, CDR1 GTSNPN and CDR2 SVGIG (reference sequence). Trimming stripped 2 bases from V and 4 bases from J, with 8 bases between. The CDR3 here is CAWSKGGTEAFF. In DNA form, the CDR3 reads TGTGCCTGGAGTAAAGGGGGCACTGAAGCTTTCTTT.

V and J are TRBV6-5 and TRBJ1-2, with D perhaps TRBD1 (5 bases). The CDR3 is made up of 13 amino acids. The ends were cut back, 5 bases at V and 9 bases at J, with 16 bases in the middle. Germline lookup yields CDR1 MNHEY and CDR2 SVGAGI. Here the CDR3 DNA reads TGTGCCAGCAGTCCTCAGGGTGGTAGTAGCTACACCTTC. It codes for CASSPQGGSSYTF.

Concerning this clone: The junction shows a germline mismatch at one end, possibly a read error. This chain links TRBV28 with TRBJ2-7; TRBD1 might be the D (6 bases). There are 11 residues in the CDR3. CDR1 is MDHEN, CDR2 SYDVKM, per germline. CDR3: CASRRDRKFLF. CDR3 DNA: TGTGCCAGCAGACGTGACAGGAAATTTCTCTTC.

Written as DNA, the CDR3 is TGTGCCAGCAGAGATTCAAACAGGGGGACTACTCTGTTTTTT. As protein: CASRDSNRGTTLFF. The V and J genes are TRBV6-5 and TRBJ1-4, with 8 bases matching TRBD1. Germline CDR1 reads MNHEY; CDR2 reads SVGAGI. The junction had 14 bases not matched to a gene; V was cut back by 6 bases and J by 14 bases. The CDR3 totals 14 residues.

This rearrangement joins TRBV6-2 or TRBV6-3 to TRBJ1-5; D might be TRBD1 (5 bases). The CDR3 loop spans 16 amino acids. Germline CDR1 MNHEY, CDR2 SVGEGT. V gave up 1 base and J gave up 4 bases, with 14 bases separating them. The CDR3 protein is CASSYLRTLINQPQHF. CDR3 DNA sequence: TGTGCCAGCAGTTACTTGAGGACACTTATTAATCAGCCCCAGCATTTT.

This chain joins TRBV28 and TRBJ1-2, with 8 positions matching TRBD1. Germline values: CDR1 MDHEN, CDR2 SYDVKM. V was pared by 2 bases and J by 5 bases, with 10 bases of the junction left unmatched. The CDR3 consists of 16 residues. CDR3 protein: CASSLDTGTGPYGYTF. CDR3 coding DNA: TGTGCCAGCAGTTTAGACACCGGGACAGGACCTTATGGCTACACCTTC.

The chain employs TRBV6-5 and TRBJ2-1; 10 bases fit TRBD1. The germline V gene encodes CDR1 MNHEY and CDR2 SVGAGI. There are 14 residues in the CDR3. Trimming at V came to 8 bases and at J to 8 bases, leaving 9 bases not matched to a gene. The chain's CDR3 is CASGGGTGADEQFF. In DNA form, the CDR3 reads TGTGCCAGCGGAGGCGGGACAGGGGCCGATGAGCAGTTCTTC.

CDR3 sequence: CAWSAIGIYGYTF. The CDR3 coding sequence is TGTGCCTGGAGCGCTATCGGGATCTATGGCTACACCTTC. The chain employs TRBV30 and TRBJ1-2, with D unclear. The V and J ends lost 3 bases and 4 bases respectively, with 12 bases between them. Germline V gives CDR1 GTSNPN, CDR2 SVGIG (reference sequence). The CDR3 has 13 residues.

The V gene is TRBV19, the J gene TRBJ2-7; no clear D. The CDR3 contains 13 residues. The germline gives CDR1 LNHDA, CDR2 SQIVND (reference sequence). The V gene lost 1 base and the J gene lost 2 bases, with 6 bases spanning the gap. The DNA of the CDR3 is TGTGCCAGTAGTATAGGTAGTACCTACGAGCAGTACTTC. As protein: CASSIGSTYEQYF.

The chain links TRBV6-2 or TRBV6-3 to TRBJ1-2; D is ambiguous. Germline CDR1 and CDR2: MNHEY and SVGEGT. The CDR3 is 16 residues long. Between the trimmed V and J ends, which lost 2 bases and 3 bases, there was a span of 16 bases. The CDR3 loop is CASSYNSLSGDYGYTF. CDR3 nucleotides: TGTGCCAGCAGTTACAACAGCCTCAGCGGGGACTATGGCTACACCTTC.

In nucleotides, the CDR3 is TGTGCCAGCAGTTCCGACAGGGAATTTAGTGGCTACACCTTC. Translation: CASSSDREFSGYTF. V and J are TRBV7-9 and TRBJ1-2; 7 nucleotides agree with TRBD1. J gave up 7 bases and V 6 bases, and 11 bases lay outside the gene matches. Germline values: CDR1 SEHNR, CDR2 FQNEAQ (reference sequence). The CDR3 has 14 amino acids.

The V and J genes are TRBV27 and TRBJ2-7; D may be TRBD1 (6 bases). The CDR3 runs 14 residues. Between the trimmed V and J ends, which lost 5 bases and 3 bases, there was a span of 14 bases. Germline V CDR1 and CDR2: MNHEY, SMNVEV (reference sequence). CDR3 loop: CASSRKGEGYEQYF. The CDR3, as DNA: TGTGCCAGCAGTCGAAAGGGGGAAGGCTACGAGCAGTACTTC.

This clone was found once. V usage is TRBV2 and J usage is TRBJ1-6, with 7 bases identical to TRBD1. The CDR3 contains 13 residues. V was clipped by 8 bases and J by 6 bases; unmatched bases: 4. From germline, CDR1 is SNHLY and CDR2 FYNNEI. This chain's CDR3 is CASGNRGNSPLHF. CDR3 nucleotides: TGTGCCAGCGGGAACAGGGGTAATTCACCCCTCCACTTT.

The CDR3 DNA reads TGTGCCATCAGTGAGTCTCCGGACAGTCTTTATGGCTACACCTTC. This sequence encodes CAISESPDSLYGYTF. V and J are TRBV10-3 and TRBJ1-2; TRBD1 is a possible D gene (6 bases). Between the trimmed V and J ends, which lost 0 bases and 5 bases, there was a span of 13 bases. The CDR3 sequence is 15 residues long. Germline-derived CDR1 and CDR2 are ENHRY and SYGVKD.

The rearrangement uses TRBV10-3 and TRBJ1-6, with 8 bases lining up with TRBD1. Per germline, CDR1 ENHRY and CDR2 SYGVKD. The CDR3 is made up of 16 amino acids. With 4 bases clipped from V and 10 bases from J, the junction kept 12 bases outside the gene matches. The CDR3 reads CAISGTGSNLLSPLHF. In DNA form, the CDR3 reads TGTGCCATCAGTGGGACAGGGTCGAATCTTTTGTCACCCCTCCACTTT.

The chain couples TRBV27 to TRBJ1-1, with D possibly TRBD1 on 5 matching bases. This CDR3 has 14 residues. The V gene's germline CDR1 is MNHEY and CDR2 SMNVEV (reference sequence). The CDR3 loop reads CATRLRGRGTEAFF. The CDR3 DNA sequence: TGTGCAACCAGGCTGCGGGGGAGGGGCACTGAAGCTTTCTTT.

The rearrangement links TRBV5-1 to TRBJ2-7; 8 positions agree with TRBD1. V dropped 0 bases and J dropped 4; count of bases not matched to a gene: 6. Germline values: CDR1 SGHRS, CDR2 YFSETQ. This CDR3 is 15 amino acids long. CDR3 nucleotide sequence: TGCGCCAGCAGCTTGGCCTCAGGGGGCGGGTACGAGCAGTACTTC. Its protein is CASSLASGGGYEQYF.

The chain is built from TRBV3-1 (or the pseudogene TRBV3-2) and TRBJ1-5, with a weak D call TRBD1 (6 bases). The CDR3 has 14 residues. Germline V lookup: CDR1 LGHDT, CDR2 YNNKEL (reference sequence). The V end was cut by 1 base, the J end by 8 bases, with 12 bases between. CDR3 sequence (DNA): TGTGCCAGCAGCCAAGGAGGGGGAAGGGAGCCCCAGCATTTT. Protein sequence: CASSQGGGREPQHF.

Only one count was recorded for this clone. The V gene is TRBV6-4, the J gene TRBJ1-1; TRBD1 aligns across 7 bases. The CDR3 sequence is 18 residues long. The germline V gene has CDR1 MRHNA and CDR2 SNTAGT. Unmatched junction bases numbered 16, after V lost 6 bases and J lost 0 bases. Written as DNA, the CDR3 is TGTGCCAGCAGGAACGGATTAATGTTGGACAGGATGAACACTGAAGCTTTCTTT. This gives the protein CASRNGLMLDRMNTEAFF.

The chain uses TRBV2 and TRBJ1-5; D call uncertain. The CDR3 consists of 14 residues. In germline, CDR1 is SNHLY, CDR2 FYNNEI. V was cut by 1 base and J by 5 bases, with 9 bases left in between. The DNA of the CDR3 is TGTGCCAGCAGTGAAGGGCCAGACTATCAGCCCCAGCATTTT. Its translation: CASSEGPDYQPQHF.